These T cell receptor beta chains were read from a single sample in a study of blood T cell repertoires in COVID-19. Repertoires were generated with immunoSEQ multiplex PCR, while TCRdb's copy carries only in-frame clones and drops some. The data show about 330,000 clones, about 92% seen once. The specimen sequenced was PBMCs or T cells enriched from blood (not recorded which). The source of these receptors is a woman in her twenties or thirties who had recovered from COVID-19. CDR3s include the opening cysteine and the closing phenylalanine or tryptophan.

v_call	j_call	cdr3_length	cdr3_aa
TRBV5-8	TRBJ2-3	15	CASSQTGGGTDTQYF
TRBV5-6	TRBJ1-2	12	CASSGGNYGYTF
TRBV2	TRBJ2-1	15	CASSETGRAPNEQFF
TRBV14	TRBJ2-3	15	CASSQGGTTLNTQYF
TRBV9	TRBJ2-3	15	CASSISGGAKDTQYF
TRBV28	TRBJ1-2	15	CASSFGTGRNYGYTF
TRBV28	TRBJ1-4	13	CASREVGSEKLFF
TRBV21-1	TRBJ2-2	16	CASSPGTGGSTGELFF
TRBV18	TRBJ2-1	17	CASSLQNSGRAYNEQFF
TRBV2	TRBJ1-2	13	CASTLDRVDGYTF
TRBV24-1	TRBJ2-7	13	CATGSGSGYEQYF
TRBV5-1	TRBJ1-2	15	CASSLATGGNYGYTF
TRBV7-9	TRBJ1-2	15	CASSLAGTEEYGYTF
TRBV18	TRBJ1-1	14	CASSPRTGQLEAFF
TRBV10-3	TRBJ1-3	16	CAISEPALGQGNTIYF
TRBV16	TRBJ1-1	17	CASSPPSAAGARTEAFF
TRBV16	TRBJ1-3	15	CASSQGRGPGNTIYF
TRBV11-2	TRBJ2-7	12	CASSLDRGEQYF
TRBV28	TRBJ1-2	15	CASSLYPPGPYGYTF
TRBV7-8	TRBJ1-4	15	CASRRDRDRGEKLFF
TRBV9	TRBJ2-2	13	CASSPGNTGELFF
TRBV4-3	TRBJ2-1	20	CASSQDSSGIPESSYNEQFF
TRBV5-1	TRBJ1-1	15	CASLPDGGPGLGAFF
TRBV7-9	TRBJ1-4	19	CASSLGTGGFLATNEKLFF
TRBV11-3	TRBJ2-1	12	CASSHRSYEQFF
TRBV15	TRBJ2-2	15	CATSSSTGNTGELFF
TRBV5-4	TRBJ1-4	14	CASSLQQYNEKLFF
TRBV4-3	TRBJ2-1	18	CASSQGLWGQGVYNEQFF
TRBV19	TRBJ2-2	15	CASARGRGGSGELFF
TRBV18	TRBJ2-3	22	CASSPLGATEAQGRRLTDTQYF
TRBV6-5	TRBJ1-5	15	CASSSSGGAGQPQHF
TRBV12-3/TRBV12-4	TRBJ1-2	13	CASSLQGTSGYTF
TRBV18	TRBJ2-2	14	CASSRTGDTGELFF
TRBV7-3	TRBJ2-2	14	CASSSRQVPGELFF
TRBV28	TRBJ2-1	14	CASSFRGPYNEQFF
TRBV21-1	TRBJ2-6	17	CASITGTPTSGANVLTF
TRBV12-3/TRBV12-4	TRBJ1-2	13	CASSLRQTYGYTF
TRBV7-9	TRBJ2-2	15	CASSLPLTSTGELFF
TRBV18	TRBJ1-1	13	CASSPLVNTEAFF
TRBV20-1	TRBJ1-5	11	CSAASTQPQHF
TRBV28	TRBJ2-7	13	CASSEGVTYEQYF